The rows below give T cell receptor beta chains drawn from one sample of a study of CD8 T cells in ankylosing spondylitis. A single record per CDR3 protein comes from TCRdb applying MiXCR to the 5' RACE reads. This table holds under 250,000 distinct CDR3 sequences, 7% to 10% found once. The material sequenced was blood, either unsorted or a sorted T cell fraction (not recorded which). Every receptor here comes from a female donor with ankylosing spondylitis or in good health (not recorded which). The CDR3 runs from the conserved cysteine through the conserved F or W. D genes are given only for firm matches. Only part of the rows carry a size: once, few, many, or a class if the clone is expanded.

clone_size: few; j_call: TRBJ2-2; v_call: TRBV7-3; d_call: TRBD1; cdr3_nt: TGTGCCAGCAGAAAGGACAGGGCCGGCGGGGAGCTGTTTTTT; cdr3_aa: CASRKDRAGGELFF
clone_size: many; j_call: TRBJ1-5; v_call: TRBV6-2/TRBV6-3; d_call: -; cdr3_nt: TGTGCCAGCAGTTATCACCGGGGGCAGAAGAATCAGCCCCAGCATTTT; cdr3_aa: CASSYHRGQKNQPQHF
clone_size: few; j_call: TRBJ1-2; v_call: TRBV12-3/TRBV12-4; d_call: -; cdr3_nt: TGTGCCAGCAGTCCCCCTAGGGCCGGGGGCTACACCTTC; cdr3_aa: CASSPPRAGGYTF
clone_size: many; j_call: TRBJ2-1; v_call: TRBV7-8; d_call: -; cdr3_nt: TGTGCCAGCAGCTTAGAAGGGACAAGCTCCTACAATGAGCAGTTCTTC; cdr3_aa: CASSLEGTSSYNEQFF
clone_size: many; j_call: TRBJ2-7; v_call: TRBV2; d_call: -; cdr3_nt: TGTGCCAGCGGCAGACTCTACGAGCAGTACTTC; cdr3_aa: CASGRLYEQYF
clone_size: few; j_call: TRBJ2-1; v_call: TRBV7-8; d_call: TRBD2; cdr3_nt: TGTGCCAGCAGCTTAGGACTGGGACTAGCGGATGTCTCCTACAATGAGCAGTTCTTC; cdr3_aa: CASSLGLGLADVSYNEQFF
clone_size: many; j_call: TRBJ1-1; v_call: TRBV12-3/TRBV12-4; d_call: -; cdr3_nt: TGTGCCAGCAGGAGGGGTGTTTCGAACACTGAAGCTTTCTTT; cdr3_aa: CASRRGVSNTEAFF
clone_size: many; j_call: TRBJ1-1; v_call: TRBV6-2/TRBV6-3; d_call: -; cdr3_nt: TGTGCCAGCAGTACCCCTGGGATAGGCACTGAAGCTTTCTTT; cdr3_aa: CASSTPGIGTEAFF
clone_size: many; j_call: TRBJ2-1; v_call: TRBV29-1; d_call: TRBD2; cdr3_nt: TGCAGCGCAATGACTAGCGGGAACTATGAGCAGTTCTTC; cdr3_aa: CSAMTSGNYEQFF
clone_size: few; j_call: TRBJ2-3; v_call: TRBV29-1; d_call: TRBD2; cdr3_nt: TGCAGCGTTGTGGGGGGGAGCGGGACAGATACGCAGTATTTT; cdr3_aa: CSVVGGSGTDTQYF
clone_size: many; j_call: TRBJ1-1; v_call: TRBV27; d_call: -; cdr3_nt: TGTGCCAGCAGTAATAGGCCGGGCCGAGGCACTGAAGCTTTCTTT; cdr3_aa: CASSNRPGRGTEAFF
clone_size: many; j_call: TRBJ2-1; v_call: TRBV10-3; d_call: -; cdr3_nt: TGTGCCATCAAGAGCCCCGGAGCCGAGCGGACCAGCTCCTACAATGAGCAGTTCTTC; cdr3_aa: CAIKSPGAERTSSYNEQFF
clone_size: -; j_call: TRBJ2-2; v_call: TRBV7-2; d_call: -; cdr3_nt: TGTGCCAGCAGCTTTCCTGGAGGGGAGCTGTTTTTT; cdr3_aa: CASSFPGGELFF
clone_size: many; j_call: TRBJ2-1; v_call: TRBV5-6; d_call: -; cdr3_nt: TGTGCCAGCAGTCTGCCCCGGAGCTTGGATGAGCAGTTCTTC; cdr3_aa: CASSLPRSLDEQFF
clone_size: many; j_call: TRBJ1-2; v_call: TRBV11-2; d_call: TRBD1; cdr3_nt: TGTGCCAGCAGGATCCCGGGACAGGGGCAAGGCTACACCTTC; cdr3_aa: CASRIPGQGQGYTF
clone_size: many; j_call: TRBJ2-1; v_call: TRBV6-2/TRBV6-3; d_call: TRBD2; cdr3_nt: TGTGCCAGCACCCTTGGACTAGCGGGAGGTGAGCAGTTCTTC; cdr3_aa: CASTLGLAGGEQFF
clone_size: many; j_call: TRBJ2-3; v_call: TRBV11-3; d_call: -; cdr3_nt: TGTGCCAGCAGGGACAGAGCCACAGATACGCAGTATTTT; cdr3_aa: CASRDRATDTQYF
clone_size: many; j_call: TRBJ2-1; v_call: TRBV12-3/TRBV12-4; d_call: -; cdr3_nt: TGTGCCAGCAGGACCTTGGGGGCGGGGCCCTCCTACAATGAGCAGTTCTTC; cdr3_aa: CASRTLGAGPSYNEQFF
clone_size: -; j_call: TRBJ1-2; v_call: TRBV7-2; d_call: -; cdr3_nt: TGTGCCAGCAGCTTAGGGTGGGAAGCTAACTATGGCTACACCTTC; cdr3_aa: CASSLGWEANYGYTF
clone_size: many; j_call: TRBJ1-4; v_call: TRBV6-5; d_call: -; cdr3_nt: TGTGCCAGCAGTTACTCTTCCGGGATTGTAAATCTTAATGAAAAACTGTTTTTT; cdr3_aa: CASSYSSGIVNLNEKLFF
clone_size: many; j_call: TRBJ2-1; v_call: TRBV2; d_call: TRBD2; cdr3_nt: TGTGCCAGCAGTTCTCCGGGACTAGTCGCCTACAATGAGCAGTTCTTC; cdr3_aa: CASSSPGLVAYNEQFF
clone_size: few; j_call: TRBJ2-3; v_call: TRBV27; d_call: -; cdr3_nt: TGTGCCAGCAGTTTAAGGGAGGCAAGGATCACAGATACGCAGTATTTT; cdr3_aa: CASSLREARITDTQYF
clone_size: -; j_call: TRBJ2-2; v_call: TRBV7-2; d_call: -; cdr3_nt: TGTGCCAGCAGCCCGCACCCCAGCGCGAACACCGGGGAGCTGTTTTTT; cdr3_aa: CASSPHPSANTGELFF
clone_size: -; j_call: TRBJ2-7; v_call: TRBV7-2; d_call: -; cdr3_nt: TGTGCCAGCAGCTGGGATGGGGGATCCTACGAGCAGTACTTC; cdr3_aa: CASSWDGGSYEQYF
clone_size: many; j_call: TRBJ2-2; v_call: TRBV11-1; d_call: -; cdr3_nt: TGTGCCAGCAGCCCCAGGACATCCACCGGGGAGCTGTTTTTT; cdr3_aa: CASSPRTSTGELFF
clone_size: many; j_call: TRBJ2-1; v_call: TRBV4-1; d_call: TRBD2; cdr3_nt: TGCGCCAGCAGCCAACAGACTAGCGGGAGGGACGGGAATGAGCAGTTCTTC; cdr3_aa: CASSQQTSGRDGNEQFF
clone_size: few; j_call: TRBJ1-1; v_call: TRBV19; d_call: -; cdr3_nt: TGTGCCAGTAGTACTCCGGGACACGCTGAAGCTTTCTTT; cdr3_aa: CASSTPGHAEAFF
clone_size: many; j_call: TRBJ1-1; v_call: TRBV3-1; d_call: TRBD1; cdr3_nt: TGTGCCAGCAGCCAAATACCTGGGACAGCTTCTGAAGCTTTCTTT; cdr3_aa: CASSQIPGTASEAFF
clone_size: -; j_call: TRBJ1-5; v_call: TRBV11-2; d_call: -; cdr3_nt: TGTGCCAGCAGCTCCGACCTGAATCAGCCCCAGCATTTT; cdr3_aa: CASSSDLNQPQHF
clone_size: many; j_call: TRBJ2-1; v_call: TRBV4-3; d_call: TRBD1; cdr3_nt: TGCGCCAGCAGCCAAGGGACAGGCAGGCTAAATGAGCAGTTCTTC; cdr3_aa: CASSQGTGRLNEQFF
clone_size: many; j_call: TRBJ2-3; v_call: TRBV9; d_call: TRBD1; cdr3_nt: TGTGCCAGCAGCGAAACAGGGGAAACAGATACGCAGTATTTT; cdr3_aa: CASSETGETDTQYF
clone_size: few; j_call: TRBJ1-2; v_call: TRBV19; d_call: -; cdr3_nt: TGTGCCAGTAGTGGCGACAGGTGGGGGAACTATGGCTACACCTTC; cdr3_aa: CASSGDRWGNYGYTF
clone_size: many; j_call: TRBJ2-4; v_call: TRBV6-2/TRBV6-3; d_call: -; cdr3_nt: TGTGCCAGCAGTTATCAGAGGGACATTCAGTACTTC; cdr3_aa: CASSYQRDIQYF
clone_size: many; j_call: TRBJ2-5; v_call: TRBV6-1; d_call: TRBD2; cdr3_nt: TGTGCCAGCAGTGATAGCGGGAGTGAGACCCAGTACTTC; cdr3_aa: CASSDSGSETQYF
clone_size: many; j_call: TRBJ1-1; v_call: TRBV7-2; d_call: -; cdr3_nt: TGTGCCAGCAGCTTAAATCCGGTAAGGGCTGAAGCTTTCTTT; cdr3_aa: CASSLNPVRAEAFF
clone_size: -; j_call: TRBJ2-1; v_call: TRBV7-2; d_call: -; cdr3_nt: TGTGCCAGCAGCTTAAGTCCCCAGCGTGAGCAGTTCTTC; cdr3_aa: CASSLSPQREQFF
clone_size: many; j_call: TRBJ1-3; v_call: TRBV28; d_call: -; cdr3_nt: TGTGCCAGCAGTTTGAAGCTTCTTACTGGAAACACCATATATTTT; cdr3_aa: CASSLKLLTGNTIYF
clone_size: -; j_call: TRBJ1-5; v_call: TRBV7-2; d_call: -; cdr3_nt: TGTGCCAGCAGCTCCCGGGACCTACTCCCCAACCAGCCCCAGCATTTT; cdr3_aa: CASSSRDLLPNQPQHF
clone_size: many; j_call: TRBJ2-7; v_call: TRBV4-3; d_call: -; cdr3_nt: TGCGCCAGCAGCCAAGATCTGAATGGCGGGAACGAGCAGTACTTC; cdr3_aa: CASSQDLNGGNEQYF
clone_size: many; j_call: TRBJ1-4; v_call: TRBV20-1; d_call: -; cdr3_nt: TGCAGTGCTAGAGATCGGGTCCAGGGTACAGAAAAACTGTTTTTT; cdr3_aa: CSARDRVQGTEKLFF
clone_size: many; j_call: TRBJ2-1; v_call: TRBV30; d_call: TRBD2; cdr3_nt: TGTGCCTGGGACAAAGCGGGAGATGTGGCGCAGTTCTTC; cdr3_aa: CAWDKAGDVAQFF
clone_size: -; j_call: TRBJ1-1; v_call: TRBV7-2; d_call: TRBD1; cdr3_nt: TGTGCCAGCAGCCCTCAGGGACAGGGGAGGAAAGCTTTCTTT; cdr3_aa: CASSPQGQGRKAFF
clone_size: many; j_call: TRBJ2-7; v_call: TRBV27; d_call: TRBD1; cdr3_nt: TGTGCCAGCAGCCCCCTCGGGGACAGGCGCTCCTACGAGCAGTACTTC; cdr3_aa: CASSPLGDRRSYEQYF
clone_size: many; j_call: TRBJ2-5; v_call: TRBV24-1; d_call: -; cdr3_nt: TGTGCCACCAGTAGGCCAGGGTCGGAGACCCAGTACTTC; cdr3_aa: CATSRPGSETQYF
clone_size: -; j_call: TRBJ2-1; v_call: TRBV19; d_call: TRBD1; cdr3_nt: TGTGCCAGTACCTACGGGGACAGGCCCTATACGGATGAGCAGTTCTTC; cdr3_aa: CASTYGDRPYTDEQFF
clone_size: many; j_call: TRBJ2-1; v_call: TRBV5-1; d_call: -; cdr3_nt: TGCGCCAGCAGCTTGACAGGTAGGGTGAGTGAGCAGTTCTTC; cdr3_aa: CASSLTGRVSEQFF
clone_size: many; j_call: TRBJ1-2; v_call: TRBV20-1; d_call: -; cdr3_nt: TGCAGTGCTAGAGTCGTGGGGGCCCACTACACCTTC; cdr3_aa: CSARVVGAHYTF
clone_size: -; j_call: TRBJ1-5; v_call: TRBV7-2; d_call: -; cdr3_nt: TGTGCCAGCAGCTTAGGGAGGGGAGGTCAGCCCCAGCATTTT; cdr3_aa: CASSLGRGGQPQHF
clone_size: many; j_call: TRBJ2-7; v_call: TRBV3-1; d_call: -; cdr3_nt: TGTGCCAGCAGCCCCCAACCTCTGACTAGGGGGAGCTCCGAGCAGTACTTC; cdr3_aa: CASSPQPLTRGSSEQYF
clone_size: many; j_call: TRBJ2-3; v_call: TRBV3-1; d_call: -; cdr3_nt: TGTGCCAGCAGCCAAGTCGTCACAGATACGCAGTATTTT; cdr3_aa: CASSQVVTDTQYF
clone_size: many; j_call: TRBJ1-2; v_call: TRBV21-1; d_call: -; cdr3_nt: TGTGCCAGCAGCAAAGCCGGGTTTCTTGGCTACACCTTC; cdr3_aa: CASSKAGFLGYTF
clone_size: many; j_call: TRBJ1-5; v_call: TRBV11-3; d_call: -; cdr3_nt: TGTGCCAGCAGCAATACAGGGAGGAATCAGCCCCAGCATTTT; cdr3_aa: CASSNTGRNQPQHF
clone_size: many; j_call: TRBJ2-5; v_call: TRBV5-1; d_call: -; cdr3_nt: TGCGCCAGCAGCTTGGGGGTCCTAGCGAATCAAGAGACCCAGTACTTC; cdr3_aa: CASSLGVLANQETQYF
clone_size: many; j_call: TRBJ2-2; v_call: TRBV6-5; d_call: -; cdr3_nt: TGTGCCAGCAGTTATCCCGGGACCAAAAAGGGGGAGCTGTTTTTT; cdr3_aa: CASSYPGTKKGELFF
clone_size: few; j_call: TRBJ1-1; v_call: TRBV7-9; d_call: -; cdr3_nt: TGTGCCAGCAGCCCGTACCAAGACACTGAAGCTTTCTTT; cdr3_aa: CASSPYQDTEAFF
clone_size: -; j_call: TRBJ2-1; v_call: TRBV7-2; d_call: TRBD2; cdr3_nt: TGTGCCAGCAGCCCAGTAGGACTAGCGGTCTACAATGAGCAGTTCTTC; cdr3_aa: CASSPVGLAVYNEQFF
clone_size: many; j_call: TRBJ1-5; v_call: TRBV6-2/TRBV6-3; d_call: -; cdr3_nt: TGTGCCAGCAGTTACCGTGGCGGTTTGCAGCCCCAGCATTTT; cdr3_aa: CASSYRGGLQPQHF
clone_size: many; j_call: TRBJ2-1; v_call: TRBV5-1; d_call: -; cdr3_nt: TGCGCCAGCTCCCTTTTAGACAACCAAGTCGATGAGCAGTTCTTC; cdr3_aa: CASSLLDNQVDEQFF